This T cell receptor (beta chain) was captured in a study of blood T cell repertoires in COVID-19. Study at large: Sources were T cells, B-cell-depleted T cells, or PBMCs; the material itself was cDNA or gDNA.

Study processing details: Using reference gene primer amplification, nucleated cell counts were estimated. Using immunoSEQ multiplex PCR, the repertoire was profiled, and TCRdb retains in-frame clones only, with some absent. That table gives V, J and clone size, and the DNA gave D and trimming. The repertoire holds some 270,000 clones, with about 80% as singletons. One Seattle source followed patients from active infection through their disease course. V gave up 2 bases and J gave up 6 bases, with 12 bases separating them. This CDR3 contains 14 residues. CDR1 and CDR2 from the germline V gene are SGHDT and YYEEEE.

The sequence was obtained from a person between 65 and 79 years old with COVID-19, enrolled during active disease. The rearrangement uses TRBV5-6 and TRBJ1-5; possible D gene TRBD1, 6 bases. Material: peripheral blood. CDR3 bases: TGTGCCAGCAGCTTCTCAGGGGTCGGTCAGCCCCAGCATTTT. Translated, it gives CASSFSGVGQPQHF.